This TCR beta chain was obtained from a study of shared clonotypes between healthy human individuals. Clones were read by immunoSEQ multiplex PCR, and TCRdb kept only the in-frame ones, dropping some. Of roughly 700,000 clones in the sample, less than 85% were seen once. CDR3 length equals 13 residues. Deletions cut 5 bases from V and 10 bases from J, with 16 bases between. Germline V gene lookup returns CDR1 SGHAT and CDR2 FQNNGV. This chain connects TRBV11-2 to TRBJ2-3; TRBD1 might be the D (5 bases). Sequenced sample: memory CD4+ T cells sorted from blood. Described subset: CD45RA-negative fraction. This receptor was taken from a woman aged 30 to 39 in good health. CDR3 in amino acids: CASSPPGQGPQYF. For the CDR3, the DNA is TGTGCCAGCAGCCCCCCGGGCCAGGGCCCGCAGTATTTT.